These T cell receptor beta chains were read from a single sample in a study of shared clonotypes between healthy human individuals. This table comes from immunoSEQ multiplex PCR, and its TCRdb copy is limited to in-frame clones, with some not included. This table has 2 million to 2.5 million clones, 92% appearing once. Source material: naive CD4+ T cells from PBMCs. The source of these receptors is a man younger than 30 in good health. Some clones in this sample may be carry-over from other donors' samples. Both conserved end residues are part of each CDR3. The order of the fields is V gene, J gene, clone size, D gene, CDR3 DNA, CDR3 protein. D genes are given only for firm matches. Size is stated for part of the rows, as once, few or many counts, or as a class when the clone is expanded.

v_gene: TRBV7-2; j_gene: TRBJ1-2; abundance: -; d_gene: -; CDR3nt: TGTGCCAGCAGCTTAGGTAGGCGGACCCCTGGCTACACCTTC; CDR3aa: CASSLGRRTPGYTF
v_gene: TRBV7-9; j_gene: TRBJ1-1; abundance: -; d_gene: TRBD1; CDR3nt: TGTGCCAGCAGCCCGCCGGGACAGGGTTGGCTCACTGAAGCTTTCTTT; CDR3aa: CASSPPGQGWLTEAFF
v_gene: TRBV4-1; j_gene: TRBJ1-5; abundance: -; d_gene: -; CDR3nt: TGCGCCAGCAGCCGCTCGGACGGGGTCAGAAGCAATCAGCCCCAGCATTTT; CDR3aa: CASSRSDGVRSNQPQHF
v_gene: TRBV10-1; j_gene: TRBJ2-7; abundance: -; d_gene: -; CDR3nt: TGCGCCAGACCCCAGGGGCGCCTTACCTACGAGCAGTACTTC; CDR3aa: CARPQGRLTYEQYF
v_gene: TRBV14; j_gene: TRBJ1-1; abundance: -; d_gene: -; CDR3nt: TGTGCCAGCAGCCGGTTGGGGGGAAGCACTGAAGCTTTCTTT; CDR3aa: CASSRLGGSTEAFF
v_gene: TRBV5-1; j_gene: TRBJ2-3; abundance: -; d_gene: TRBD2; CDR3nt: TGCGCCAGCAGCTTGGAGCGAGCGGGAGCCACAGATACGCAGTATTTT; CDR3aa: CASSLERAGATDTQYF
v_gene: TRBV9; j_gene: TRBJ2-7; abundance: once; d_gene: -; CDR3nt: TGTGCCAGCAGCGTAGAGTATGGCCCCACCTACGAGCAGTACTTC; CDR3aa: CASSVEYGPTYEQYF
v_gene: TRBV5-1; j_gene: TRBJ2-1; abundance: -; d_gene: -; CDR3nt: TGCGCCAGCGGCGGGACCCGCAATGAGCAGTTCTTC; CDR3aa: CASGGTRNEQFF
v_gene: TRBV5-1; j_gene: TRBJ1-3; abundance: -; d_gene: -; CDR3nt: TGCGCCAGCAGCTCAGGAGCGCGGACCGGCAGGAGGGGAAACACCATATATTTT; CDR3aa: CASSSGARTGRRGNTIYF
v_gene: TRBV7-9; j_gene: TRBJ2-3; abundance: -; d_gene: -; CDR3nt: TGTGCCAGCAGCTTAGTTTCTAGCACAGATACGCAGTATTTT; CDR3aa: CASSLVSSTDTQYF
v_gene: TRBV6-1; j_gene: TRBJ2-1; abundance: -; d_gene: -; CDR3nt: TGTGCCAGTGGAGGGGACAGAAGTTACAATGAGCAGTTCTTC; CDR3aa: CASGGDRSYNEQFF
v_gene: TRBV25-1; j_gene: TRBJ2-7; abundance: -; d_gene: -; CDR3nt: TGTGCCAGCAGTGAAGGTGGGGGGTCTCCCTACGAGCAGTACTTC; CDR3aa: CASSEGGGSPYEQYF
v_gene: TRBV27; j_gene: TRBJ1-1; abundance: -; d_gene: -; CDR3nt: TGTGCCAGCAGTTTAAATCCGGCTTTAGTCACTGAAGCTTTCTTT; CDR3aa: CASSLNPALVTEAFF
v_gene: TRBV28; j_gene: TRBJ2-5; abundance: -; d_gene: -; CDR3nt: TGTGCCAGCACCACGGCGGCAGTTAGCCGCCCTACCAAAGAGACCCAGTACTTC; CDR3aa: CASTTAAVSRPTKETQYF
v_gene: TRBV4-2; j_gene: TRBJ1-4; abundance: -; d_gene: -; CDR3nt: TGTGCCAGCAGCCCCAGCCAGGCGGGCACTAATGAAAAACTGTTTTTT; CDR3aa: CASSPSQAGTNEKLFF
v_gene: TRBV11-3; j_gene: TRBJ2-2; abundance: -; d_gene: -; CDR3nt: TGTGCCAGCAGCGGGGGACAAAACACCGGGGAGCTGTTTTTT; CDR3aa: CASSGGQNTGELFF
v_gene: TRBV5-1; j_gene: TRBJ1-3; abundance: -; d_gene: -; CDR3nt: TGCGCCAGCAGCTTGGGCCCAAGGGGCCCTGGAAACACCATATATTTT; CDR3aa: CASSLGPRGPGNTIYF